A selection of T cell receptor beta chains follows, all from one sample in a study of cytomegalovirus exposure and HLA in healthy donors. The assay was immunoSEQ multiplex PCR, and TCRdb's table has in-frame clones only and misses some. Of under 150,000 clones in the sample, 60% to 85% were seen once. Source material: PBMCs. The receptors shown here come from a young man in good health and CMV-seronegative. CDR3s include the opening cysteine and the closing phenylalanine or tryptophan. The order of the fields is V gene, clone size, J gene, D gene, CDR3 DNA, CDR3 protein. The D gene is left open where the match is weak. Clone sizes are given selectively: once, few, many, or a class where the clone is expanded.

v_call: TRBV28; clone_size: NA; j_call: TRBJ1-1; d_call: NA; cdr3_nt: TGTGCCAGCAGGGGTACGGGGGGAATCGGTCGGGCTTTCTTT; cdr3_aa: CASRGTGGIGRAFF
v_call: TRBV6-1; clone_size: NA; j_call: TRBJ1-2; d_call: TRBD1; cdr3_nt: TGTGCCAGCAGTGAACGGGACAGGCAGAACAACTATGGCTACACCTTC; cdr3_aa: CASSERDRQNNYGYTF
v_call: TRBV19; clone_size: NA; j_call: TRBJ2-7; d_call: NA; cdr3_nt: TGTGCCAGTAGTATAGCGGAGTCCTACGAGCAGTACTTC; cdr3_aa: CASSIAESYEQYF
v_call: TRBV27; clone_size: NA; j_call: TRBJ2-7; d_call: TRBD2; cdr3_nt: TGTGCCAGCAGTTTATCGATGGTAGCGGGGCCCTACGAGCAGTACTTC; cdr3_aa: CASSLSMVAGPYEQYF
v_call: TRBV14; clone_size: NA; j_call: TRBJ1-4; d_call: NA; cdr3_nt: TGTGCCAGCAGCCAGGCGGGACCGCGTATGGATACGCTGTTTTTT; cdr3_aa: CASSQAGPRMDTLFF
v_call: TRBV4-1; clone_size: NA; j_call: TRBJ1-5; d_call: NA; cdr3_nt: TGCGCCAGCAGCCAAGAGGCGAGGAGGAACACCTATCAGCCCCAGCATTTT; cdr3_aa: CASSQEARRNTYQPQHF
v_call: TRBV6-6; clone_size: once; j_call: TRBJ1-4; d_call: NA; cdr3_nt: TGTGCCAGCAGTCATAACAGAGCCAGGGATGAAAAACTGTTTTTT; cdr3_aa: CASSHNRARDEKLFF
v_call: TRBV11-2; clone_size: NA; j_call: TRBJ2-7; d_call: NA; cdr3_nt: TGTGCCAGCAGGCGTGCGGGACAGACCTACGAGCAGTACTTC; cdr3_aa: CASRRAGQTYEQYF
v_call: TRBV6-1; clone_size: NA; j_call: TRBJ2-7; d_call: TRBD1; cdr3_nt: TGTGCCAGCAGTGAGAACCGACCGGGACAGGGTAGGCACGAGCAGTACTTC; cdr3_aa: CASSENRPGQGRHEQYF
v_call: TRBV7-9; clone_size: NA; j_call: TRBJ2-7; d_call: TRBD1; cdr3_nt: TGTGCCAGCAGCATAGATCGGGACAGGGGTTTCGAGCAGTACTTC; cdr3_aa: CASSIDRDRGFEQYF
v_call: TRBV30; clone_size: NA; j_call: TRBJ1-1; d_call: NA; cdr3_nt: TGTGCCTGGAGCTTAGGGGCTGTGAACACTGAAGCTTTCTTT; cdr3_aa: CAWSLGAVNTEAFF
v_call: TRBV19; clone_size: NA; j_call: TRBJ1-2; d_call: TRBD1; cdr3_nt: TGTGCCAGTAACGAGGACAGGGGAAGGGTCTATGGCTACACCTTC; cdr3_aa: CASNEDRGRVYGYTF
v_call: TRBV30; clone_size: NA; j_call: TRBJ1-2; d_call: NA; cdr3_nt: TGTGCCTGGAGAGGGACATTCCGGCTAAGCTACACCTTC; cdr3_aa: CAWRGTFRLSYTF
v_call: TRBV2; clone_size: NA; j_call: TRBJ1-1; d_call: NA; cdr3_nt: TGTGCCAGCAGTGAAGCAGTGCAGGAAGCTTTCTTT; cdr3_aa: CASSEAVQEAFF
v_call: TRBV13; clone_size: NA; j_call: TRBJ2-7; d_call: NA; cdr3_nt: TGTGCCAGCAGCGCCCGGGGGACTTCTTCCTACGAGCAGTACTTC; cdr3_aa: CASSARGTSSYEQYF
v_call: TRBV7-6; clone_size: NA; j_call: TRBJ2-7; d_call: NA; cdr3_nt: TGTGCCAGCAGCTTAGATCCGGGCTCCTACGAGCAGTACTTC; cdr3_aa: CASSLDPGSYEQYF
v_call: TRBV9; clone_size: NA; j_call: TRBJ2-7; d_call: NA; cdr3_nt: TGTGCCAGCAGCGGGAGGGTGAGCTCCTACGAGCAGTACTTC; cdr3_aa: CASSGRVSSYEQYF
v_call: TRBV5-4; clone_size: NA; j_call: TRBJ1-2; d_call: TRBD1; cdr3_nt: TGTGCCAGCAGCCCCCTCCCGGGACAGGGGGTCGAATCCTCTTATGGCTACACCTTC; cdr3_aa: CASSPLPGQGVESSYGYTF
v_call: TRBV2; clone_size: NA; j_call: TRBJ2-2; d_call: NA; cdr3_nt: TGTGCCAGCATCGAGGGAGGGAACACCGGGGAGCTGTTTTTT; cdr3_aa: CASIEGGNTGELFF
v_call: TRBV6-5; clone_size: NA; j_call: TRBJ1-5; d_call: NA; cdr3_nt: TGTGCCAGCAGTTACGCCAGAAATCAGCCCCAGCATTTT; cdr3_aa: CASSYARNQPQHF
v_call: TRBV18; clone_size: NA; j_call: TRBJ2-7; d_call: NA; cdr3_nt: TGTGCCAGCTCTGGTACGGGGTACCCCTACGAGCAGTACTTC; cdr3_aa: CASSGTGYPYEQYF
v_call: TRBV7-6; clone_size: once; j_call: TRBJ1-1; d_call: TRBD1; cdr3_nt: TGTGCCAGCAGCCCGCTAGCCCCCGGGACAGGTTTTACTGAAGCTTTCTTT; cdr3_aa: CASSPLAPGTGFTEAFF
v_call: TRBV6-6; clone_size: NA; j_call: TRBJ2-7; d_call: TRBD2; cdr3_nt: TGTGCCAGCAGCCGGGGGGACTACGAGCAGTACTTC; cdr3_aa: CASSRGDYEQYF
v_call: TRBV7-2; clone_size: once; j_call: TRBJ2-7; d_call: TRBD2; cdr3_nt: TGTGCCAGCAGCTCCCCGGGACTAGTTATAGAGCAGTACTTC; cdr3_aa: CASSSPGLVIEQYF
v_call: TRBV28; clone_size: NA; j_call: TRBJ2-4; d_call: NA; cdr3_nt: TGTGCCAGCAGTTTGTCTACACCCGGCGGGGCCAAAAACATTCAGTACTTC; cdr3_aa: CASSLSTPGGAKNIQYF
v_call: TRBV11-2; clone_size: NA; j_call: TRBJ2-5; d_call: NA; cdr3_nt: TGTGCCAGCAGCTTACGCGGTAGCTGGGAGACCCAGTACTTC; cdr3_aa: CASSLRGSWETQYF
v_call: TRBV6-6; clone_size: NA; j_call: TRBJ2-7; d_call: NA; cdr3_nt: TGTGCCAGCAGTTACTCTGCGGATAACCCCTACGAGCAGTACTTC; cdr3_aa: CASSYSADNPYEQYF
v_call: TRBV5-6; clone_size: NA; j_call: TRBJ1-4; d_call: TRBD1; cdr3_nt: TGTGCCAGCAGCCTCCGGGGGACAGGACCATATGAAAAACTGTTTTTT; cdr3_aa: CASSLRGTGPYEKLFF
v_call: TRBV2; clone_size: NA; j_call: TRBJ2-1; d_call: TRBD1; cdr3_nt: TGTGCCGGCAGAACCGGGACAGGGGGCAATGAGCAGTTCTTC; cdr3_aa: CAGRTGTGGNEQFF
v_call: TRBV28; clone_size: NA; j_call: TRBJ2-4; d_call: TRBD2; cdr3_nt: TGTGCCAGCAGTTCCCCTGGGACTAGCGGGAGTTCCAAAAACATTCAGTACTTC; cdr3_aa: CASSSPGTSGSSKNIQYF
v_call: TRBV6-1; clone_size: NA; j_call: TRBJ1-1; d_call: NA; cdr3_nt: TGTGCCAGCAGTGAGATGACAGGAACTGAAGCTTTCTTT; cdr3_aa: CASSEMTGTEAFF
v_call: TRBV18; clone_size: NA; j_call: TRBJ2-2; d_call: TRBD1; cdr3_nt: TGTGCCAGCTCACCACCGGGGACAGGGGGCTACACCGGGGAGCTGTTTTTT; cdr3_aa: CASSPPGTGGYTGELFF
v_call: TRBV5-1; clone_size: NA; j_call: TRBJ2-7; d_call: NA; cdr3_nt: TGCGCCAGCAGCTTGTCCTCCGGGAGCAACGAGCAGTACTTC; cdr3_aa: CASSLSSGSNEQYF
v_call: TRBV5-1; clone_size: few; j_call: TRBJ2-6; d_call: NA; cdr3_nt: TGCGCCAGCAGCTCCAGGGCCTCTGGGGCCAACGTCCTGACTTTC; cdr3_aa: CASSSRASGANVLTF
v_call: TRBV9; clone_size: NA; j_call: TRBJ2-3; d_call: NA; cdr3_nt: TGTGCCAGCAGCAGGTCGGGAGCCGACACAGATACGCAGTATTTT; cdr3_aa: CASSRSGADTDTQYF
v_call: TRBV28; clone_size: NA; j_call: TRBJ2-7; d_call: NA; cdr3_nt: TGTGCCAGCAGTTTGGGAGACACATTACGCTACGAGCAGTACTTC; cdr3_aa: CASSLGDTLRYEQYF
v_call: TRBV9; clone_size: NA; j_call: TRBJ1-5; d_call: NA; cdr3_nt: TGTGCCAGCAGCGTAGATGGGGAGATCAATCAGCCCCAGCATTTT; cdr3_aa: CASSVDGEINQPQHF
v_call: TRBV2; clone_size: NA; j_call: TRBJ2-3; d_call: NA; cdr3_nt: TGTGCCAGCAGCGACCAGGGGATAGGCACAGATACGCAGTATTTT; cdr3_aa: CASSDQGIGTDTQYF
v_call: TRBV6-5; clone_size: once; j_call: TRBJ1-2; d_call: TRBD1; cdr3_nt: TGTGCCAGCAGTCGGACAGGGGGCCAAAACTATGGCTACACCTTC; cdr3_aa: CASSRTGGQNYGYTF
v_call: TRBV29-1; clone_size: NA; j_call: TRBJ2-3; d_call: NA; cdr3_nt: TGCAGCGTTGATGCGTTGCGGGACGCCACAGATACGCAGTATTTT; cdr3_aa: CSVDALRDATDTQYF
v_call: TRBV4-1; clone_size: NA; j_call: TRBJ2-3; d_call: TRBD2; cdr3_nt: TGCGCCAGCAGCCAACAGCGGGAGGGAACAGATACGCAGTATTTT; cdr3_aa: CASSQQREGTDTQYF
v_call: TRBV11-2; clone_size: NA; j_call: TRBJ1-1; d_call: NA; cdr3_nt: TGTGCCAGCAGCCCACAAGAGGTTAACACTGAAGCTTTCTTT; cdr3_aa: CASSPQEVNTEAFF
v_call: TRBV5-1; clone_size: NA; j_call: TRBJ1-2; d_call: NA; cdr3_nt: TGCGCCAGCAGCTTGGCTGTCGACTATGGCTACACCTTC; cdr3_aa: CASSLAVDYGYTF
v_call: TRBV5-4; clone_size: NA; j_call: TRBJ2-3; d_call: TRBD2; cdr3_nt: TGTGCCAGCAGGATAGACGGGACTAGCGGGAGGGCTACAGATACGCAGTATTTT; cdr3_aa: CASRIDGTSGRATDTQYF
v_call: TRBV9; clone_size: once; j_call: TRBJ2-7; d_call: NA; cdr3_nt: TGTGCCAGCAGCGGGGACACCTACGAGCAGTACTTC; cdr3_aa: CASSGDTYEQYF